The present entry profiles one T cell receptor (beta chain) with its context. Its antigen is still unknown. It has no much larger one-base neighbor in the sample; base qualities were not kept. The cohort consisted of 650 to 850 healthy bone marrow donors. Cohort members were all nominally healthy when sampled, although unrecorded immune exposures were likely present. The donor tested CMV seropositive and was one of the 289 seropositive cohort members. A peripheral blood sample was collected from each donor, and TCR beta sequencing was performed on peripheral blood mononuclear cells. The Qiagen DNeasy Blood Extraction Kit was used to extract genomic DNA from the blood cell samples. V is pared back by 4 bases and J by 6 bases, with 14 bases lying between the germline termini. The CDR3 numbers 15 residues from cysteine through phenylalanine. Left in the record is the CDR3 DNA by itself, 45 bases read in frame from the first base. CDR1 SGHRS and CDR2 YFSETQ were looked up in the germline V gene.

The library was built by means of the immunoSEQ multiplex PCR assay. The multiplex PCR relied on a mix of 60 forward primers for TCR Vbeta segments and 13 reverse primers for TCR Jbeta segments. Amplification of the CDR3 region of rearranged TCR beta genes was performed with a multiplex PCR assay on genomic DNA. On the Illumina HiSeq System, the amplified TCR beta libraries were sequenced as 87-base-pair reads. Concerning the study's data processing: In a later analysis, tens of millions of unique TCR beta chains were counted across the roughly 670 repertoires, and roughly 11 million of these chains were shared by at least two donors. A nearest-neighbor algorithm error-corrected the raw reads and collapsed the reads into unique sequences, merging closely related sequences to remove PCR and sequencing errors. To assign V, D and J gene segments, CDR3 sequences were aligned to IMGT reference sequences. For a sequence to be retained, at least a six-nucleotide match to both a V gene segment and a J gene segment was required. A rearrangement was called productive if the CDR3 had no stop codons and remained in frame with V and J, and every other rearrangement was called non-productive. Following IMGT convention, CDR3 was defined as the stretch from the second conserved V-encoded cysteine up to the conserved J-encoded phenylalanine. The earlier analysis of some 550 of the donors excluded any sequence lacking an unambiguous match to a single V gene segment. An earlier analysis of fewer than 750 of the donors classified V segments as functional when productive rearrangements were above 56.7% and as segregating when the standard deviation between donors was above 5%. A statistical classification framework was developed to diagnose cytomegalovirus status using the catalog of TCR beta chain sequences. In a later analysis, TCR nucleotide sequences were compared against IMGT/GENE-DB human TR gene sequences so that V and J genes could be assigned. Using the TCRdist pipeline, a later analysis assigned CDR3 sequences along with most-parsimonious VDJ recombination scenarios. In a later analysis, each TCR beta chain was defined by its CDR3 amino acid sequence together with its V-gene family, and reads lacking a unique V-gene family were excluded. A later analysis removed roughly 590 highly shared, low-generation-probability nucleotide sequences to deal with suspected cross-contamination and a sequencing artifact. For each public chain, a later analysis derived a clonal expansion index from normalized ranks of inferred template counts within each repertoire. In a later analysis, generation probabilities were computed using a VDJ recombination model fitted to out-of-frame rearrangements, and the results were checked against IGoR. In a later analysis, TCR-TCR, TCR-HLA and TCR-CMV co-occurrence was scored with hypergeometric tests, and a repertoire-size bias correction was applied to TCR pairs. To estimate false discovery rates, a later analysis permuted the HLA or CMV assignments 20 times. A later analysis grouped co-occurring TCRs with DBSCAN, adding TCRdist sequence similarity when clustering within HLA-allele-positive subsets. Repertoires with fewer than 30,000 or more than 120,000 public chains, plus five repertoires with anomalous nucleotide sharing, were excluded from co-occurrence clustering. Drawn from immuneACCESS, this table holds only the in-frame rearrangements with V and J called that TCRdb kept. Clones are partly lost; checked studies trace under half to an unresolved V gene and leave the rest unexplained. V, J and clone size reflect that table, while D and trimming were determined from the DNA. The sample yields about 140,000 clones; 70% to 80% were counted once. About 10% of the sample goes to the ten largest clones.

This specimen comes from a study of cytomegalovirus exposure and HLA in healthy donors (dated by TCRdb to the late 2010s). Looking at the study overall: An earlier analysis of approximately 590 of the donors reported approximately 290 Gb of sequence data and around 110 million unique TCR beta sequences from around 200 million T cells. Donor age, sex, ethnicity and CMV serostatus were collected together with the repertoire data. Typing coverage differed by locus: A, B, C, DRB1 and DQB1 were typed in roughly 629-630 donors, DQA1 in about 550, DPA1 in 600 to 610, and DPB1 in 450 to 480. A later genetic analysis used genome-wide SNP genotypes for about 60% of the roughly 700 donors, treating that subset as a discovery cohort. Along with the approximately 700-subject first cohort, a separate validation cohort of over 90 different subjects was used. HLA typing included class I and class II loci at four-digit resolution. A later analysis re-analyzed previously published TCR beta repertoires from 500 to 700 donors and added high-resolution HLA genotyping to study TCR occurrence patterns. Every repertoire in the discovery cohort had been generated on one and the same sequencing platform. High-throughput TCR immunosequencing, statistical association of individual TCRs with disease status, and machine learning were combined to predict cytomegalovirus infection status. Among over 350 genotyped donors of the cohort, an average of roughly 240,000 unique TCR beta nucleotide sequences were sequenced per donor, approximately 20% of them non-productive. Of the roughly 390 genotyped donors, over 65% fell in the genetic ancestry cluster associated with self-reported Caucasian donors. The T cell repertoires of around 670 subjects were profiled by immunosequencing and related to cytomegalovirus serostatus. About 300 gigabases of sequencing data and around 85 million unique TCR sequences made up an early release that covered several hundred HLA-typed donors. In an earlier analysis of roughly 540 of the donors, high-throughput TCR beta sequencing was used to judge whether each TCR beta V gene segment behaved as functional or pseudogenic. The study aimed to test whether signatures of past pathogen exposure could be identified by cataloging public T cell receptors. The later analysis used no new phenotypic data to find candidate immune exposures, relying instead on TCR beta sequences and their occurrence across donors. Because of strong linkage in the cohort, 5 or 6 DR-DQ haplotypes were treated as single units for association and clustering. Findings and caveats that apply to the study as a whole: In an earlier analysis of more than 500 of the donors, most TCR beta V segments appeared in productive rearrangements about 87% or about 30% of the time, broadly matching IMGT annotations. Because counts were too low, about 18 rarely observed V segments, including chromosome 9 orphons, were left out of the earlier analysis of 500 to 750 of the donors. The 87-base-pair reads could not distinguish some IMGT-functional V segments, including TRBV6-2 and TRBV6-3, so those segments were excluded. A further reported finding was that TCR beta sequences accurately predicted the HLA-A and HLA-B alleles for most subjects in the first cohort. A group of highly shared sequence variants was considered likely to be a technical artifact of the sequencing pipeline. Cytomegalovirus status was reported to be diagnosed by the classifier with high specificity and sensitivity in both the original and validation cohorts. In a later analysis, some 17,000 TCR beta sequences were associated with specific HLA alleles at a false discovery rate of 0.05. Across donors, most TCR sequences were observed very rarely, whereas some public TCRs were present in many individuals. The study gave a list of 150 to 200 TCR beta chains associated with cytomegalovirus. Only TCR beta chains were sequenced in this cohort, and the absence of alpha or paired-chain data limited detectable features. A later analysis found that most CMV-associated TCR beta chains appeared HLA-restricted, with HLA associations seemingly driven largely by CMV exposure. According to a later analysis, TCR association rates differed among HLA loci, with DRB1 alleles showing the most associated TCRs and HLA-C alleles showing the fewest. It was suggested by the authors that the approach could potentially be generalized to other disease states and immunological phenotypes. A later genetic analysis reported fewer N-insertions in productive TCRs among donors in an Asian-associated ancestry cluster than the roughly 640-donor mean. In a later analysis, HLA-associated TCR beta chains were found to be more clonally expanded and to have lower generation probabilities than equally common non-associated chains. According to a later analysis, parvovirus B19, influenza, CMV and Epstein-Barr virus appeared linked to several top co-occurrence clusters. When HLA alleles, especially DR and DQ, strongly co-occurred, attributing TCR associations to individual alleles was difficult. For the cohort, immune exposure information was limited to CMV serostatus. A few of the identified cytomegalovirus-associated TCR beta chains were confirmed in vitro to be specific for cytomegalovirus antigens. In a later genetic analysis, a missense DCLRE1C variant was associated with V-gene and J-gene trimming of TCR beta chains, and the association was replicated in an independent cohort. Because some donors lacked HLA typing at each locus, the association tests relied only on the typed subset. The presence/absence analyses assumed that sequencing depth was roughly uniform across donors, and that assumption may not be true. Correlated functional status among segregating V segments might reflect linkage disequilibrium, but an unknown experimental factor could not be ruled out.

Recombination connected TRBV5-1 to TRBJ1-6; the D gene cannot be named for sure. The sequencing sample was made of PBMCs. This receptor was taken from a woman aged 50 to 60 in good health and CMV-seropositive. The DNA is TGCGCCAGCAGCCGTCGGAGCGATATTAATTCACCCCTCCACTTT. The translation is CASSRRSDINSPLHF.